This T cell receptor beta chain was found in a study of control samples from healthy donors and cancer patients. The repertoire was sequenced with immunoSEQ multiplex PCR; TCRdb's copy has only in-frame clones and lacks some. In the table there are over 100,000 clones, 70% to 90% of which are singletons. Germline V gene sequence: CDR1 LNHDA, CDR2 SQIVND (reference sequence). The length of the CDR3 is 14 residues. Trimming removed 3 bases from V and 4 bases from J, with 9 bases in between. Material for sequencing was blood. V is TRBV19 and J is TRBJ2-2, with D maybe TRBD2 (5 bases). The TCR sequence derives from a man aged 50-59 years in good health. The CDR3 loop reads CASSIRDGTGELFF. Written as DNA, the CDR3 is TGTGCCAGTAGTATCCGGGATGGCACCGGGGAGCTGTTTTTT.